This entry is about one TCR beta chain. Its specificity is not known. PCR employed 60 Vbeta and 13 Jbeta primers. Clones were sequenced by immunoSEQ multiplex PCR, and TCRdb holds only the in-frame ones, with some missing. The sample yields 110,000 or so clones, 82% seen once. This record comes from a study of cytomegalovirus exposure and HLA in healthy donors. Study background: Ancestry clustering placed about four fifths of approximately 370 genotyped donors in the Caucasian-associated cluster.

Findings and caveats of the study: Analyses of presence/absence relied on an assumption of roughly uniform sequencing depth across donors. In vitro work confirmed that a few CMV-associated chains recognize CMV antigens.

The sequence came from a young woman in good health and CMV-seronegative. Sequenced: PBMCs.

This CDR3 is CASSLGGQLMNTEAFF. As DNA, the CDR3 is TGTGCCAGCAGTTTAGGGGGACAGCTCATGAACACTGAAGCTTTCTTT. The chain carries TRBV28 and TRBJ1-1; TRBD1 matches 7 bases. In germline, CDR1 is MDHEN, CDR2 SYDVKM. V dropped 2 bases and J dropped 0; count of bases not matched to a gene: 6. The CDR3 covers 16 residues.